This entry concerns a single T cell receptor (beta chain). Its antigen is not known. TCRdb re-called the 5' RACE reads with MiXCR, one entry per CDR3 protein. Here the sample spans roughly 310,000 distinct CDR3 sequences, about a sixth being singletons. These data are taken from a study of T-cell memory formation after mild COVID-19. Study results and caveats: The appearance of some responding clones in pre-infection memory suggested that cross-reactive memory joined.

The sequence was collected from a man aged 18 to 29 who had mild COVID-19 (a few samples of this study predate the infection). Cell type and time point are not known. The sample was PBMCs or a T cell subset sorted from them (not recorded which).

The CDR3 nucleotides are TGTGCCAGCTCACCACCCTCAGGGGGAGAGACCCAGTACTTC. This translates into CASSPPSGGETQYF. The V and J genes are TRBV18 and TRBJ2-5; 7 bases agree with TRBD1. Germline-derived CDR1 and CDR2 are KGHSH and LQKENI. Losses at the gene ends were 0 bases for V and 4 bases for J; bases not matched to a gene: 2. The CDR3 is 14 residues long.